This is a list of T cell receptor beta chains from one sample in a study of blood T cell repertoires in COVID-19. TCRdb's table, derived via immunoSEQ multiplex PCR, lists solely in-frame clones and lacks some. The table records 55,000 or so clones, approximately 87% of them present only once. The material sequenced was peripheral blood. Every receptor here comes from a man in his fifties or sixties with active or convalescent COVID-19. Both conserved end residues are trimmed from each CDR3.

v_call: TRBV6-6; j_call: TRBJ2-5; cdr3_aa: ASRRDGDGIIGTQY
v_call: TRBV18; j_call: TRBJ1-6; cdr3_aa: ASSPQDRESSPLH
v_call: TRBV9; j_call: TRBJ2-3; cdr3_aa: ASSVGRQASTDTQY
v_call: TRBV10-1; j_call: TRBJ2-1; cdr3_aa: ASSELLFGSGGPDNEQF
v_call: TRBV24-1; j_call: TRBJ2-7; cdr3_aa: ATSDPRGAPYEQY
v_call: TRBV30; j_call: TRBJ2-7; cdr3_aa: AWNTGQPSYEQY
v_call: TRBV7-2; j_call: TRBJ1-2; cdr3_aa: ASSLVGGYT
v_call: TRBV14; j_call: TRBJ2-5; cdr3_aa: ASSQGSGTQY
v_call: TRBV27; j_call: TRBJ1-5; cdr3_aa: ASSLFGQGKGNQPQH
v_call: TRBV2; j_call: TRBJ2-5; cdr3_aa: ASRRIQGRETQY
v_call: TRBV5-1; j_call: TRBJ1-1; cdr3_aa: ASRRGQANTEAF
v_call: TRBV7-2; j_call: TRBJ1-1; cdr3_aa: ASRRRATEAF
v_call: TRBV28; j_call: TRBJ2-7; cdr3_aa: ASSSAGSPTYEQY
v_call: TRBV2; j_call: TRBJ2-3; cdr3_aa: ASSAWGRAGDTQY
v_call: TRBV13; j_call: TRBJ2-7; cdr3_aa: ASSPSRVGYYEQY
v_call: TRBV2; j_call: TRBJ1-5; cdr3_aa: ASSDMGAGQPQH